The 7 T cell receptor beta chains listed next were all sequenced from one sample in a study of T cell responses to AZD1222 COVID-19 vaccine. Generated by immunoSEQ multiplex PCR, the TCRdb table keeps only in-frame clones and is missing some. Among over 100,000 clones, over 80% were seen once, and the ten largest hold about 8.7%. Sequenced here: peripheral blood, sampled on day 0 of AZD1222 vaccination. The receptors come from an adult in good health.

This chain links TRBV30 with TRBJ1-5, with D unclear. V was cut by 2 bases and J by 3 bases, with 8 bases left in between. CDR3 length equals 13 residues. Germline V gives CDR1 GTSNPN, CDR2 SVGIG (reference sequence). CDR3 bases: TGTGCCTGGAGTCCCAAAGCCAATCAGCCCCAGCATTTT. As protein: CAWSPKANQPQHF.

The chain employs TRBV6-2 or TRBV6-3 and TRBJ1-5; 7 nucleotides agree with TRBD1. Germline CDR1 is MNHEY and CDR2 is SVGEGT. The CDR3 covers 15 residues. V lost 2 bases, J lost 2 bases, and 3 bases stayed unmatched. The CDR3 spells CASSYTGQGNQPQHF. CDR3 nucleotides: TGTGCCAGCAGTTACACCGGACAGGGCAATCAGCCCCAGCATTTT.

This clone was found once. In the same sample, other DNA sequences code for this CDR3. This rearrangement joins TRBV4-3 to TRBJ1-5; 9 positions agree with TRBD1. The CDR3 is 15 amino acids. Losses at the gene ends were 3 bases for V and 6 bases for J; bases not matched to a gene: 6. CDR1 LGHNA and CDR2 YSLEER come from the germline V gene. CDR3 coding DNA: TGCGCCAGCAGCCAGGACAGGGGTGGCGGTCAGCCCCAGCATTTT. Translation: CASSQDRGGGQPQHF.

The rearrangement uses TRBV5-4 and TRBJ2-7; D is undetermined. The CDR3 totals 13 residues. Germline CDR1 reads SGHNT; CDR2 reads YYREEE (reference sequence). V was trimmed by 3 bases and J by 7 bases, leaving 14 bases between them. CDR3 sequence reads: CASSSEVGREQYF. The CDR3, as DNA: TGTGCCAGCAGCTCAGAAGTTGGTAGGGAGCAGTACTTC.

The chain is built from TRBV6-2 or TRBV6-3 and TRBJ2-1; maybe TRBD2 (6 bases). The CDR3 runs to 12 residues. Germline V gives CDR1 MNHEY, CDR2 SVGEGT. Trimming cost V 2 bases and J 11 bases, with 10 bases left between them. The CDR3 DNA is TGTGCCAGCAGTTACCTCCGGGGGAAGCAGTTCTTC. It specifies CASSYLRGKQFF.

The chain employs TRBV11-3 and TRBJ2-5; TRBD1 matches 10 bases. The length of the CDR3 is 14 residues. The germline V gene encodes CDR1 SGHNT and CDR2 YENEEA. Trimming cost V 5 bases and J 5 bases; bases outside gene matches: 5. The CDR3 region has the DNA TGTGCCAGCAGCCAGGGACAGGGGTACGAGACCCAGTACTTC. It yields the protein CASSQGQGYETQYF.

This clone was seen a single time. The chain couples TRBV4-3 to TRBJ1-1; possibly TRBD1 for D (5 bases). Trimming took off 3 bases at V and 1 base at J, with 12 bases between the two ends. The germline gives CDR1 LGHNA, CDR2 YSLEER. The length of the CDR3 is 15 residues. The CDR3 DNA sequence: TGCGCCAGCAGCCACTCCCGGGACGGGAACACTGAAGCTTTCTTT. Translating it yields CASSHSRDGNTEAFF.